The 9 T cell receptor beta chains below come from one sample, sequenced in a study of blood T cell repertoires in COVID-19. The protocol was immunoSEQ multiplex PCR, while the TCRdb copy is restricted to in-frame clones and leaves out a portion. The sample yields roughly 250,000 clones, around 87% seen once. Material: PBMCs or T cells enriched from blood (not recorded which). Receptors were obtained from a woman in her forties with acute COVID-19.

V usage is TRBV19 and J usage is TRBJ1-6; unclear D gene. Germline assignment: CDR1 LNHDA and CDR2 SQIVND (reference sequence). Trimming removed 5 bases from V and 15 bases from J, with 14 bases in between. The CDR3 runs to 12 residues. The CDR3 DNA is TGTGCCAGTAGTTCCCCATCCGCACTCCTCCACTTT. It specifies CASSSPSALLHF. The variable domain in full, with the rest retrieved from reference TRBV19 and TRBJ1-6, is DGGITQSPKYLFRKEGQNVTLSCEQNLNHDAMYWYRQDPGQGLRLIYYSQIVNDFQKGDIAEGYSVSREKKESFPLTVTSAQKNPTAFYLCASSSPSALLHFGNGTRLTVT.

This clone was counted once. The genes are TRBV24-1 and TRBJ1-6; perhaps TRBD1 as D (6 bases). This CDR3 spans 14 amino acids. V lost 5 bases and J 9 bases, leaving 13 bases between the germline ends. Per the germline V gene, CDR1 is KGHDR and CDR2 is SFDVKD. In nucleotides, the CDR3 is TGTGCCACCAGTGGGGCAGGGGCCCGTTCACCCCTCCACTTT. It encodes CATSGAGARSPLHF.

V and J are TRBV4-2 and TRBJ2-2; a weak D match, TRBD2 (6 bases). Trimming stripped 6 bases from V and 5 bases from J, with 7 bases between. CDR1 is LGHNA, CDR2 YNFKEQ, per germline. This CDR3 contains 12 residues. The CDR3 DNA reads TGTGCCAGCAGGACTAGAACCGGGGAGCTGTTTTTT. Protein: CASRTRTGELFF.

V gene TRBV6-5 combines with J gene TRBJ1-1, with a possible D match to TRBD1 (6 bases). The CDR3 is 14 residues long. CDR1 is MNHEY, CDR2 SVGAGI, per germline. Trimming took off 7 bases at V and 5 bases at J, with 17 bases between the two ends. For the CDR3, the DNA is TGTGCCAGCACCACCGGGGGGGCGGGGACTGAAGCTTTCTTT. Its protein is CASTTGGAGTEAFF.

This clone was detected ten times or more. CDR3 nucleotide sequence: TGCGCCAGCAGCCAAGATTGGGACAGGGGAGAGAATCAGCCCCAGCATTTT. Its protein product is CASSQDWDRGENQPQHF. The rearrangement uses TRBV4-1 and TRBJ1-5, with 10 positions matching TRBD1. The germline V gene has CDR1 MGHRA and CDR2 YSYEKL. The CDR3 extends over 17 amino acids. J lost 4 bases, V lost 0 bases, and 6 bases had no gene match.

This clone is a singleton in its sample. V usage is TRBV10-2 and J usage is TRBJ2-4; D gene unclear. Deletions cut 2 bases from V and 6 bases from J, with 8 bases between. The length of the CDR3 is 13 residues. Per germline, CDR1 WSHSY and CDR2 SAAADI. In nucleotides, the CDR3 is TGCGCCAGCAGTGAGGCACGGAGAAACATTCAGTACTTC. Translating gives CASSEARRNIQYF.

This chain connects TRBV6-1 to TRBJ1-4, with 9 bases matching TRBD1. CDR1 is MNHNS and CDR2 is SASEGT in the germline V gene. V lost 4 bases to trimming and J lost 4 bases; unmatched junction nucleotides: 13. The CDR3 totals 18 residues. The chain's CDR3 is CASSAWTGVFGVNEKLFF. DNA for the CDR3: TGTGCCAGCAGTGCGTGGACAGGGGTATTCGGGGTTAATGAAAAACTGTTTTTT.

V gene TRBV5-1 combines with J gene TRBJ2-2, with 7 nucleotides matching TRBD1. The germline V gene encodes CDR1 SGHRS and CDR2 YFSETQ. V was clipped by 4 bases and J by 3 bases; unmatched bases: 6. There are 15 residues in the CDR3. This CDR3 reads CASSITGADTGELFF. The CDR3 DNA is TGCGCCAGCAGCATCACAGGGGCGGACACCGGGGAGCTGTTTTTT.

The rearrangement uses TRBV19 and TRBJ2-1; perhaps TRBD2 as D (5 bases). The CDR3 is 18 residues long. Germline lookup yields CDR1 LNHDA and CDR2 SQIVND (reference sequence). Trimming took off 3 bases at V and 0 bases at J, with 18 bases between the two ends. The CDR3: CASSIPSSRRSSYNEQFF. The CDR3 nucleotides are TGTGCCAGTAGTATCCCTAGCTCTAGACGAAGCTCCTACAATGAGCAGTTCTTC.